The sequence of this T cell receptor (beta chain) was determined in a study of shared clonotypes between healthy human individuals (TCRdb year 2020). General notes on the study: The cohort included a few men and a couple of women between 18 and 49 years of age. Per donor, three plates each were used for CD4 naive and CD4 memory, two for CD8 naive, and one for CD8 memory. To estimate repertoire size and how much clonotype sharing occurs between individuals, the study deeply sequenced the blood TCR repertoires of about 5 healthy adults. To increase sequencing depth and limit assay-specific biases, different laboratories used diverse techniques to prepare libraries and sequence TCR repertoires. Each donor's leukapheresis produced roughly between about 0.85 and 10 billion PBMCs. Study-wide findings and limitations: Pairwise subsampling led to the expectation that sequencing depth would affect the degree of clonotype sharing among donors. When several donors were compared, the shared fraction of clonotypes was about 5% for naive CD4, about 4% for naive CD8, roughly 2.5% for memory CD4, and less than 0.45% for memory CD8. Even with the large sequencing depth, rarefaction of the sorted-subset datasets indicated that sequencing was incomplete. Sampling was limited to blood, and TCR repertoires in tissue likely differ from TCR repertoires in blood. The genetic and exposure-history diversity represented was limited by the small number of donors. Naive subsets generally had larger estimated clonotype richness than memory subsets. Higher generation probabilities were observed for clonotypes shared by all four sorted-subset donors than for non-shared clonotypes.

Trimming removed 3 bases from V and 5 bases from J, leaving 8 bases between the germline ends. The germline V gene encodes CDR1 SGHVS and CDR2 FQNEAQ. Spanning cysteine to phenylalanine, the CDR3 consists of 13 amino acids. The read is trimmed to its CDR3 DNA, 39 bases read in frame from base 1. CD8 naive samples consisted of CD45RO-negative cells that were positively selected for CCR7, yielding a CD45RA+CCR7+ population without TemRA cells. Donors were healthy HIV-negative adults with no recently reported acute infections or vaccinations. Only Caucasian adults living in Nashville, Tennessee, USA were represented among the donors. Blood was obtained by leukapheresis, after which PBMCs were separated by Ficoll-Histopaque density gradient centrifugation and cryopreserved in liquid nitrogen vapor phase. Analytical flow cytometry was used to check the purity and quantity of every magnetically sorted T cell population. From each sorted fraction, genomic DNA was isolated and quantified by UV absorbance on a Nanodrop 2000c.

Notes on this clone: The antigen it binds to is not known. No qualities accompany the bases; no much larger clone lies one base away.

Using the deep immunoSEQ assay, multiplex PCR amplified TCR CDR3 regions from genomic DNA. For each cell subset, the extracted genomic DNA was distributed evenly across all wells of several immunoSEQ 96-well plates, and each plate served as one replicate. Each replicate PCR for sorted subsets received about 0.2 ug genomic DNA, equal to 30,000 or so T cell genomes. Purified libraries were measured with a Qubit 3.0 fluorometer, size-checked on a Bioanalyzer 2100, and measured again with the KAPA Library Quantification kit. Every immunoSEQ 96-well plate was sequenced on a separate single-read 150-cycle Illumina NextSeq 550 flow cell. The authors' analysis ran thus. Because only junctional sequences without quality scores were contained in the immunoSEQ output, filtering matching that applied to full-length reads could not be performed. Sequences were annotated with PyIR, a Python wrapper for IgBLAST v1.9, using IMGT germline references to assign V/J genes and CDR3. Reads were removed for weak V/J assignments (E-value above 1e-6), missing CDR3, stop codons, out-of-frame junctions, or ambiguous translated residues. V3J clonotypes were defined as sequences sharing an identical inferred V gene, J gene, and CDR3 amino acid sequence. Percentage overlap between repertoires was computed as shared unique clonotypes divided by the size of the smaller repertoire. Repertoire richness was assessed with RTK rarefaction, the Chao1 estimator, and Recon v2.1 estimates of unobserved clonotypes. Generation probabilities were computed with OLGA for all TCRbeta clonotypes obtained by the gDNA method from several donors. Held by TCRdb, this immuneACCESS table contains in-frame sequences only and omits some clones. Under half of the omission traces to an unresolved V gene where checked; the cause of the rest is unknown. D and trimming come from the DNA, and the V and J calls and clone size come from that table. For this sample there are about 2.1 million clones; 93% appear just once. The ten largest clones add up to around 1.7% of the sample.

The specimen was naive CD8+ T cells from PBMCs. The meaning of the sample's cell subset or site label: CD45RA+CCR7+. This sequence was found in a man aged 18 to 30 in good health. Some clones in this sample may be carry-over from other donors' samples. The chain couples TRBV7-8 to TRBJ1-5, with the D gene not confidently named. The CDR3 corresponds to CASSFSTDQPQHF. Read as DNA, the sequence is TGTGCCAGCAGCTTTAGCACAGATCAGCCCCAGCATTTT.